These 26 T cell receptor beta chains originate from one sample sequenced in a study of Ad26.COV2.S vaccination and SARS-CoV-2 variants. The assay was immunoSEQ multiplex PCR, and TCRdb's table has in-frame clones only and misses some. The table lists 440,000 or so clones, 89% of them singletons. The treatment here: around 19 received Ad26.COV2.S at low or high dose, single or two shots; about 5 received placebo; per-sample allocation not given. It was on day 63 after the first vaccine or placebo injection that samples were taken. This sample comprised peripheral blood, obtained in a trial of Ad26.COV2.S vaccine versus placebo. The receptors originated from a person between 18 and 65 years old who received the Ad26.COV2.S COVID-19 vaccine or a placebo.

The V gene is TRBV7-8, the J gene TRBJ1-2, with D maybe TRBD1 (5 bases). V gave up 1 base and J gave up 4 bases, with 22 bases separating them. The CDR3 sequence is 18 residues long. CDR1 is SGHVS and CDR2 is FQNEAQ in the germline V gene. CDR3 nucleotides: TGTGCCAGCAGCTTAGTACGTACAGGACGATTGAGTAGCTATGGCTACACCTTC. This gives the protein CASSLVRTGRLSSYGYTF.

J is TRBJ1-6 and V is TRBV19, with unresolved D. Germline V gene sequence: CDR1 LNHDA, CDR2 SQIVND (reference sequence). Trimming left V 2 bases short and J 0 bases short, with 5 bases between. The CDR3 is 15 residues long. CDR3 region: CASSISRSYNSPLHF. DNA for the CDR3: TGTGCCAGTAGTATAAGTCGCTCCTATAATTCACCCCTCCACTTT.

The gene calls are TRBV7-3 and TRBJ2-7; no firm D call. V lost 3 bases to trimming and J lost 4 bases, with 10 bases between them. Germline CDR1 and CDR2: SGHTA and FQGTGA. The CDR3 has 13 amino acids. CDR3 in amino acids: CASSLLGGYEQYF. CDR3 nucleotides: TGTGCCAGCAGCTTGCTGGGCGGATACGAGCAGTACTTC.

V usage is TRBV28 and J usage is TRBJ2-5; possibly TRBD2 for D (6 bases). There are 14 residues in the CDR3. Germline V gene sequence: CDR1 MDHEN, CDR2 SYDVKM. V gave up 2 bases and J gave up 7 bases, with 14 bases separating them. CDR3 in amino acids: CASSLVSGVGTQYF. Written as DNA, the CDR3 is TGTGCCAGCAGTTTAGTGTCGGGAGTGGGGACCCAGTACTTC.

The rearrangement uses TRBV5-4 and TRBJ1-1; D gene uncertain. CDR1 and CDR2 (germline): SGHNT, YYREEE (reference sequence). CDR3 size: 15 residues. Trimming took off 0 bases at V and 4 bases at J, with 13 bases between the two ends. In nucleotides, the CDR3 is TGTGCCAGCAGCTTGGGAAGAATACTGGGCACTGAAGCTTTCTTT. Protein product: CASSLGRILGTEAFF.

The rearrangement uses TRBV27 and TRBJ2-7; D may be TRBD1 or TRBD2 (6 bases each). The CDR3 consists of 16 residues. CDR1 is MNHEY and CDR2 is SMNVEV in the germline V gene (reference sequence). V was pared by 5 bases and J by 0 bases, with 17 bases between. The CDR3 here is CASSRLGQFNSYEQYF. The CDR3 DNA reads TGTGCCAGCAGTCGACTAGGACAGTTTAACTCCTACGAGCAGTACTTC.

The chain links TRBV2 to TRBJ1-5; D is possibly TRBD1 (6 bases). CDR3 length: 14 amino acids. V gave up 5 bases and J gave up 10 bases, with 18 bases separating them. Germline loops: CDR1 SNHLY, CDR2 FYNNEI. The CDR3 bases are TGTGCCAGCAGTCAAACAGGGCAGAGAGAACCCCAGCATTTT. Translating gives CASSQTGQREPQHF.

The gene calls are TRBV5-4 and TRBJ2-3; 13 nucleotides match TRBD2. Trimming cost V 4 bases and J 5 bases; bases outside gene matches: 7. The CDR3 runs to 16 residues. Germline V lookup: CDR1 SGHNT, CDR2 YYREEE (reference sequence). The CDR3 spells CASSAGLAGAGDTQYF. The CDR3, as DNA: TGTGCCAGCAGCGCCGGACTAGCGGGGGCGGGAGATACGCAGTATTTT.

The J gene is TRBJ2-3, the V gene TRBV2, with D possibly TRBD2 on 5 matching bases. Trimming left V 4 bases short and J 5 bases short, with 7 bases between. There are 12 residues in the CDR3. Looked up from germline, CDR1 is SNHLY and CDR2 is FYNNEI. The CDR3 here is CASSGREDTQYF. The CDR3 nucleotides are TGTGCCAGCAGTGGACGGGAAGATACGCAGTATTTT.

In its sample, this clone was seen a few times. V and J are TRBV28 and TRBJ2-7; the D is unclear. The CDR3 loop spans 13 amino acids. From germline, CDR1 is MDHEN and CDR2 SYDVKM. V was clipped by 6 bases and J by 3 bases, with 12 bases between them. CDR3: CASSKGLHYEQYF. The CDR3 coding sequence is TGTGCCAGCAGCAAGGGCTTACACTACGAGCAGTACTTC.

A note on this clone: An end of the junction differs from the germline gene, which may be a read error. The chain employs TRBV7-9 and TRBJ2-7, with 10 positions matching TRBD1. CDR1 is SEHNR, CDR2 FQNEAQ, per germline (reference sequence). The CDR3 spans 14 residues. The CDR3 sequence: CASSLRDRGLPPHF. The CDR3 nucleotides are TGTGCCAGCAGCTTAAGGGACAGGGGCCTGCCCCCCCACTTC.

This clone was counted once. V and J are TRBV11-2 and TRBJ1-4; TRBD1 might be the D (6 bases). Germline V lookup: CDR1 SGHAT, CDR2 FQNNGV. This CDR3 has 15 amino acids. Between the trimmed V and J ends, which lost 1 base and 5 bases, there was a span of 11 bases. CDR3 amino acids: CASSLGGHPNEKLFF. CDR3 DNA: TGTGCCAGCAGCTTAGGGGGGCACCCAAATGAAAAACTGTTTTTT.

The rearrangement uses TRBV28 and TRBJ2-7; the D gene is possibly TRBD2 (7 bases). The germline V and J ends were trimmed by 6 bases and 0 bases, with 18 bases remaining between them. The CDR3 is 16 residues long. CDR1 is MDHEN, CDR2 SYDVKM, per germline. CDR3 in amino acids: CASSPGGLDSSYEQYF. For the CDR3, the DNA is TGTGCCAGCAGCCCCGGGGGGCTGGACAGCTCCTACGAGCAGTACTTC. The entire variable domain, with the rest obtained from reference TRBV28 and TRBJ2-7, is as follows: DVKVTQSSRYLVKRTGEKVFLECVQDMDHENMFWYRQDPGLGLRLIYFSYDVKMKEKGDIPEGYSVSREKKERFSLILESASTNQTSMYLCASSPGGLDSSYEQYFGPGTRLTVT.

Notes on this clone: Other DNA sequences in the sample encode the same CDR3. The chain links TRBV19 to TRBJ1-1; D gene ambiguous. The CDR3 contains 13 residues. Germline V gene lookup returns CDR1 LNHDA and CDR2 SQIVND (reference sequence). V was pared by 0 bases and J by 1 base, with 3 bases between. The CDR3 protein is CASSIDRNTEAFF. The DNA for the CDR3 is TGTGCCAGTAGTATAGACCGGAACACTGAAGCTTTCTTT.

This chain links TRBV9 with TRBJ2-1; TRBD2 aligns across 8 bases. CDR3 length: 14 residues. The germline V gene has CDR1 SGDLS and CDR2 YYNGEE. Losses at the gene ends were 3 bases for V and 7 bases for J; bases not matched to a gene: 6. CDR3 in amino acids: CASSGGLELNEQFF. In nucleotides, the CDR3 is TGTGCCAGCAGCGGGGGACTAGAATTGAATGAGCAGTTCTTC. Full variable domain (missing parts from reference TRBV9 and TRBJ2-1): DSGVTQTPKHLITATGQRVTLRCSPRSGDLSVYWYQQSLDQGLQFLIQYYNGEERAKGNILERFSAQQFPDLHSELNLSSLELGDSALYFCASSGGLELNEQFFGPGTRLTVL.

The chain carries TRBV7-9 and TRBJ1-5, with no clear D. The CDR3 sequence is 13 residues long. Germline V gene lookup returns CDR1 SEHNR and CDR2 FQNEAQ (reference sequence). Trimming pared 2 bases from V and 4 bases from J, leaving 6 bases between. The DNA of the CDR3 is TGTGCCAGCAGCTTACGAGAAAATCAGCCCCAGCATTTT. Translated: CASSLRENQPQHF.

Remarks on this clone: One end of the junction does not line up with germline, which may come from a read error. This rearrangement joins TRBV28 to TRBJ2-5; perhaps TRBD1 as D (5 bases). CDR1 is MDHEN and CDR2 is SYDVKM in the germline V gene. This CDR3 has 13 residues. This CDR3 is CASTQGVQKTQYF. The CDR3 nucleotides read TGTGCCAGCACCCAAGGGGTCCAAAAGACCCAGTACTTC.

The rearrangement joins TRBV7-9 to TRBJ2-7, with TRBD2 identical over 8 bases. Germline V gene lookup returns CDR1 SEHNR and CDR2 FQNEAQ (reference sequence). The CDR3 covers 15 residues. The V and J ends lost 6 bases and 4 bases, in that order; junction bases with no gene match: 11. The CDR3 here is CASSTINSGKYEQYF. The CDR3 DNA sequence: TGTGCCAGCAGTACTATAAATAGCGGGAAATACGAGCAGTACTTC.

V usage is TRBV9 and J usage is TRBJ1-4; D remains ambiguous. This CDR3 has 16 residues. CDR1 and CDR2 from the germline V gene are SGDLS and YYNGEE. V was cut by 0 bases and J by 2 bases, with 11 bases left in between. The CDR3 region has the DNA TGTGCCAGCAGCGTAGCCAGTGGTAGCACTAATGAAAAACTGTTTTTT. This codes for CASSVASGSTNEKLFF.

This clone was observed a single time. The chain uses TRBV6-4 and TRBJ2-7; D may be TRBD2 (6 bases). Germline CDR1 is MRHNA and CDR2 is SNTAGT. V lost 3 bases, J lost 6 bases, and 18 bases lay in between. The CDR3 runs to 15 residues. CDR3 region: CASSDITGGSIEQYF. CDR3 DNA sequence: TGTGCCAGCAGTGATATAACCGGGGGTAGTATCGAGCAGTACTTC.

The J gene is TRBJ2-7, the V gene TRBV25-1; D is uncertain. This CDR3 comprises 13 residues. CDR1 MGHDK and CDR2 SYGVNS come from the germline V gene. V shed 6 bases and J shed 0 bases, with 9 bases lying between them. The CDR3 DNA sequence: TGTGCCAGCAGCCGACCCAGCTCCTACGAGCAGTACTTC. This encodes CASSRPSSYEQYF.

This chain joins TRBV30 and TRBJ2-1, with D unresolved. Germline values: CDR1 GTSNPN, CDR2 SVGIG (reference sequence). V was clipped by 0 bases and J by 0 bases, with 9 bases between them. CDR3 length: 15 residues. This chain's CDR3 is CAWSVRSSSYNEQFF. The CDR3 DNA reads TGTGCCTGGAGTGTAAGGTCGAGCTCCTACAATGAGCAGTTCTTC.

This chain links TRBV28 with TRBJ1-3; D remains unclear. The V and J ends lost 4 bases and 0 bases respectively, with 7 bases between them. The CDR3 sequence is 14 residues long. Germline-derived CDR1 and CDR2 are MDHEN and SYDVKM. The CDR3 coding sequence is TGTGCCAGCAGTTGGAGAGACTCTGGAAACACCATATATTTT. It yields the protein CASSWRDSGNTIYF.

The rearrangement uses TRBV9 and TRBJ1-3; 7 bases map to TRBD1. V lost 5 bases and J lost 5; bases outside the gene matches: 16. The CDR3 extends over 17 amino acids. Looked up from germline, CDR1 is SGDLS and CDR2 is YYNGEE. The CDR3 DNA reads as TGTGCCAGCAGTTCAGGGGGGCAATTTTTAAATCGAAACACCATATATTTT. Translating it yields CASSSGGQFLNRNTIYF.

V is TRBV6-4 and J is TRBJ2-2; D unresolved. V lost 5 bases and J lost 3, with 10 bases in between. Germline CDR1 is MRHNA and CDR2 is SNTAGT. This CDR3 comprises 14 residues. CDR3 protein: CASSRGPYTGELFF. In DNA, the CDR3 is TGTGCCAGCAGTCGAGGACCTTACACCGGGGAGCTGTTTTTT.

This rearrangement joins TRBV19 to TRBJ1-2; 10 bases match TRBD1. The V gene's germline CDR1 is LNHDA and CDR2 SQIVND (reference sequence). The V and J ends lost 7 bases and 4 bases, in that order; junction bases with no gene match: 12. The length of the CDR3 is 16 residues. CDR3 residues: CASTPQTGGAGYGYTF. CDR3 coding DNA: TGTGCCAGTACCCCGCAGACAGGGGGCGCGGGCTATGGCTACACCTTC.